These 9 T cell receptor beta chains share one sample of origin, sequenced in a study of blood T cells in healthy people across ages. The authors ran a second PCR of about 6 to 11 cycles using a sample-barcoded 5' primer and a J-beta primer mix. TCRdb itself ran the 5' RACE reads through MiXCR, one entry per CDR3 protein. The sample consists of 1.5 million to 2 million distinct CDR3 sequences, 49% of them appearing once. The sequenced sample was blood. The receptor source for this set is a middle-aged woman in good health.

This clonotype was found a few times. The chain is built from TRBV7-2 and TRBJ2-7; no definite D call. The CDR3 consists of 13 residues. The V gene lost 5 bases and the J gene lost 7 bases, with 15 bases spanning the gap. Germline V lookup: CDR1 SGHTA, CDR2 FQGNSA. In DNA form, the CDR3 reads TGTGCCAGCAGCCCTAAGTCCGAAAATGAGCAGTACTTC. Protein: CASSPKSENEQYF.

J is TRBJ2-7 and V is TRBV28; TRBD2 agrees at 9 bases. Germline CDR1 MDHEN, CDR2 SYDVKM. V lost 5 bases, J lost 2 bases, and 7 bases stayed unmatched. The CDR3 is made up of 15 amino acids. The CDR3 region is CASSPPSGVTYEQYF. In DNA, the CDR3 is TGTGCCAGCAGTCCACCTAGCGGGGTTACCTACGAGCAGTACTTC. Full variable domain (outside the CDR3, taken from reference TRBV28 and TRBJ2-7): DVKVTQSSRYLVKRTGEKVFLECVQDMDHENMFWYRQDPGLGLRLIYFSYDVKMKEKGDIPEGYSVSREKKERFSLILESASTNQTSMYLCASSPPSGVTYEQYFGPGTRLTVT.

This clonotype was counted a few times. This chain's CDR3 is CASSLAPGGGGHEQFF. The DNA for the CDR3 is TGTGCCAGCAGCTTAGCCCCCGGGGGGGGAGGCCATGAGCAGTTCTTC. The chain carries TRBV7-2 and TRBJ2-1; 8 nucleotides match TRBD2. The CDR3 covers 16 residues. J was trimmed by 8 bases and V by 0 bases; bases with no gene match: 9. Germline CDR1 and CDR2: SGHTA and FQGNSA.

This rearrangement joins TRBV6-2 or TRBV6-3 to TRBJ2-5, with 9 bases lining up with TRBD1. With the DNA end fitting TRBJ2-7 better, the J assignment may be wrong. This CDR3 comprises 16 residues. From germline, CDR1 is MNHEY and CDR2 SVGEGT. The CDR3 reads CASSFLLGQGDYEQYF. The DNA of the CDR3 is TGTGCCAGCAGCTTTCTTCTGGGACAGGGTGACTACGAGCAGTACTTC.

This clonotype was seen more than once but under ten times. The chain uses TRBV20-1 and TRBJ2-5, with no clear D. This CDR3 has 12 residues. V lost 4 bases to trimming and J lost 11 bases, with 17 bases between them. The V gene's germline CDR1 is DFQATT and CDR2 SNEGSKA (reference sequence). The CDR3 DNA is TGCAGTGCTACGGACGTCTGGAATGAGCAGTACTTC. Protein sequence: CSATDVWNEQYF.

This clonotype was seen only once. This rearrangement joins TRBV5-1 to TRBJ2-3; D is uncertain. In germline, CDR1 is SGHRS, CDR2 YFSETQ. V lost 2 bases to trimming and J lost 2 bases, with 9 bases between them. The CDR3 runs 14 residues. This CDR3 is CASSFALPTDTQYF. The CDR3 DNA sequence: TGCGCCAGCAGCTTCGCCCTTCCCACAGATACGCAGTATTTT. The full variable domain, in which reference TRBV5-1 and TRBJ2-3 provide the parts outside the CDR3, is KAGVTQTPRYLIKTRGQQVTLSCSPISGHRSVSWYQQTPGQGLQFLFEYFSETQRNKGNFPGRFSGRQFSNSRSEMNVSTLELGDSALYLCASSFALPTDTQYFGPGTRLTVL.

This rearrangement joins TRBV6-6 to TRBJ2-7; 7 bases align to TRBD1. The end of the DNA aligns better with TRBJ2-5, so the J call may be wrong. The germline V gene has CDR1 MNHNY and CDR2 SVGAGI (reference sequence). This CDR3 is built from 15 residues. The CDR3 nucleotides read TGTGCCAGCAGTTGGGGACAGAGGGTCGAAGAGACCCAGTACTTC. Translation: CASSWGQRVEETQYF.

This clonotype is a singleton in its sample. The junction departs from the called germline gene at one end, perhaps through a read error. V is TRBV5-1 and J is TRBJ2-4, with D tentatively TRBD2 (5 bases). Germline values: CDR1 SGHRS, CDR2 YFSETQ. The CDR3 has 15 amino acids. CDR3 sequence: CASSLDSPERSIQYF. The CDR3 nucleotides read TGCGCCAGCAGTTTGGACTCCCCAGAAAGAAGCATTCAGTACTTC.

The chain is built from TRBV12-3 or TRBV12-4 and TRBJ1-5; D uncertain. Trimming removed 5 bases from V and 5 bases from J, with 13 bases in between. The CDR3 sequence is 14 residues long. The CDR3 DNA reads TGTGCCAGCAGTCAGACATCGGGCTATCAGCCCCAGCATTTT. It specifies CASSQTSGYQPQHF.